The clone carrying this T cell receptor (beta chain) was seen a single time. Its antigen is undetermined. Produced via immunoSEQ multiplex PCR; TCRdb's table is partial and in-frame only. This table has about 150,000 clones, roughly nine tenths appearing once. This entry comes from a study of T cell responses to AZD1222 COVID-19 vaccine. General observations from the study: None of the repertoires were sampled until the peak T cell response had passed. Clonal diversity may have been underestimated, and the donors were mostly white British, with more females than males. With two AZD1222 doses given, Spike-specific TCR breadth and depth both rose.

Germline V lookup: CDR1 LNHDA, CDR2 SQIVND (reference sequence). Trimming cost V 3 bases and J 7 bases, with 18 bases left between them. The CDR3 has 15 amino acids. This TCR was sampled from an adult in good health. This specimen consisted of peripheral blood, obtained on day 0 of MenACWY control vaccination. The chain is built from TRBV19 and TRBJ1-2; TRBD1 is a possible D gene (6 bases). The CDR3 coding sequence is TGTGCCAGTAGTATCGGGGCAGGGGATGCGTCTGGCTACACCTTC. This sequence encodes CASSIGAGDASGYTF.